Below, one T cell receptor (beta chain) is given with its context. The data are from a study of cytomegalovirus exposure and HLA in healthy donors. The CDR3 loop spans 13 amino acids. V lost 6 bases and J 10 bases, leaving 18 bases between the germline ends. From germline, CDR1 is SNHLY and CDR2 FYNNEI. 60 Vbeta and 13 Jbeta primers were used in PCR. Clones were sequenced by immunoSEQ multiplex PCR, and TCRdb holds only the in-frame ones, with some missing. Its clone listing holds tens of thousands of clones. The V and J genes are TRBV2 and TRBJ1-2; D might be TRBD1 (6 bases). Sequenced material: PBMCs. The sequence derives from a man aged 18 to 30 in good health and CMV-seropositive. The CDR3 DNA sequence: TGTGCCAGCAGCGGGACCGGACAGAGTGACTACACCTTC. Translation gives CASSGTGQSDYTF.